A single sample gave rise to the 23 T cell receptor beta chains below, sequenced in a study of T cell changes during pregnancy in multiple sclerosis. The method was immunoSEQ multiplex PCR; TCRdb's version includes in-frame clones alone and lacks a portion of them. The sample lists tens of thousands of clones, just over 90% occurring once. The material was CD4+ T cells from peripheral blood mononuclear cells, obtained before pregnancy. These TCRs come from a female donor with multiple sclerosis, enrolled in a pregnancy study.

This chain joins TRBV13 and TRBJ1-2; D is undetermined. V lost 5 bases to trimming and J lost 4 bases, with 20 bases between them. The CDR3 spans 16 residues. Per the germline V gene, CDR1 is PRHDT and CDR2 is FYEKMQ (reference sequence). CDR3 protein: CASSTTIRALGYGYTF. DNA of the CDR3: TGTGCCAGCAGCACTACCATTCGAGCTCTGGGCTATGGCTACACCTTC.

The CDR3 sequence: CASSFYPYF. In DNA, the CDR3 is TGTGCCAGCAGCTTTTATCCGTACTTC. This chain joins TRBV5-7 and TRBJ2-5, with unresolved D. TRBV5-7 is an ORF, and what it does is uncertain. V gave up 2 bases and J gave up 13 bases, with 6 bases separating them. CDR3 length equals 9 residues.

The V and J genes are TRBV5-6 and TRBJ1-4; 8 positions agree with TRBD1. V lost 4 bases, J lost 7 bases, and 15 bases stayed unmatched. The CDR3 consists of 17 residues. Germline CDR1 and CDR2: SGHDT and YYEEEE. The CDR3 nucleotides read TGTGCCAGCAGCACACCGGGACAGGAGGGGCCAGGTGAAAAACTGTTTTTT. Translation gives CASSTPGQEGPGEKLFF.

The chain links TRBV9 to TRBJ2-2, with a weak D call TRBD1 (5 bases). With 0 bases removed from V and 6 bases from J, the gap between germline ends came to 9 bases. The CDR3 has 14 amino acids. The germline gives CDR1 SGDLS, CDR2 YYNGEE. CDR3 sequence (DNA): TGTGCCAGCAGCGTAGCTCAAGGGGCCGGGGAGCTGTTTTTT. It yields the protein CASSVAQGAGELFF.

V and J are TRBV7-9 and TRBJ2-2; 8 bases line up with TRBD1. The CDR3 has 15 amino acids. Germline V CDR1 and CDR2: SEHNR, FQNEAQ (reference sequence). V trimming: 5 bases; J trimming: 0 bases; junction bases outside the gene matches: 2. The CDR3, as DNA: TGTGCCAGCAGCCGACAGGGGACGAACACCGGGGAGCTGTTTTTT. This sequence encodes CASSRQGTNTGELFF.

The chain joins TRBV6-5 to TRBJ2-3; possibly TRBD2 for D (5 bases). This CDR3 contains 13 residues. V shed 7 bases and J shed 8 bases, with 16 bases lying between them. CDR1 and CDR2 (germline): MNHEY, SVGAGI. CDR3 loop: CASTSSSSLTQYF. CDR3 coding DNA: TGTGCCAGCACCTCGTCTAGCTCCCTTACGCAGTATTTT.

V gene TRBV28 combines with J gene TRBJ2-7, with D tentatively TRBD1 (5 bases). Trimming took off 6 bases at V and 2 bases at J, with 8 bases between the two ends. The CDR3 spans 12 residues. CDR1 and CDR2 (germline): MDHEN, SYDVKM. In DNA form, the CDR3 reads TGTGCCAGCAGGACAGCTGCCTACGAGCAGTACTTC. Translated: CASRTAAYEQYF.

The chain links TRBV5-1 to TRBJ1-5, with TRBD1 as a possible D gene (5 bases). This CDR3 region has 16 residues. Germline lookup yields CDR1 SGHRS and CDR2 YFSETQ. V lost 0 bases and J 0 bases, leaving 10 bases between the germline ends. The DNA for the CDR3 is TGCGCCAGCAGCTTGGGGTCAGGGCCTAGCAATCAGCCCCAGCATTTT. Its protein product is CASSLGSGPSNQPQHF.

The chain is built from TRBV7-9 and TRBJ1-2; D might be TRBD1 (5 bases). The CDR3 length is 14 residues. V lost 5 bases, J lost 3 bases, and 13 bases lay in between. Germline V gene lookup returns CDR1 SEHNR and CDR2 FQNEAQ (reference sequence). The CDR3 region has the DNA TGTGCCAGCAGCCAGGGACGGGGGGACTATGGCTACACCTTC. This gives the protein CASSQGRGDYGYTF. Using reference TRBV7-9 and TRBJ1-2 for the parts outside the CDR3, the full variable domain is DTGVSQNPRHKITKRGQNVTFRCDPISEHNRLYWYRQTLGQGPEFLTYFQNEAQLEKSRLLSDRFSAERPKGSFSTLEIQRTEQGDSAMYLCASSQGRGDYGYTFGSGTRLTVV.

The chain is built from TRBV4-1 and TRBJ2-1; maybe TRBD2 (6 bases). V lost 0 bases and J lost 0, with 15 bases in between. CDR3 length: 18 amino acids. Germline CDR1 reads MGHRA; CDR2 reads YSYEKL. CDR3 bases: TGCGCCAGCAGCCAAGATTGGAGGGAAGCGGGCTCCTACAATGAGCAGTTCTTC. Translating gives CASSQDWREAGSYNEQFF.

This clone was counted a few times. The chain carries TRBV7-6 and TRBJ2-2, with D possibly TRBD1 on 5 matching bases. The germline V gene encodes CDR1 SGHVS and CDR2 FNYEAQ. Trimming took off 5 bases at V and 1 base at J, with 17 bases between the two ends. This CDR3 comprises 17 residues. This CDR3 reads CASSPPQRQGNTGELFF. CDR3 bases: TGTGCCAGCAGCCCGCCGCAACGGCAGGGGAACACCGGGGAGCTGTTTTTT.

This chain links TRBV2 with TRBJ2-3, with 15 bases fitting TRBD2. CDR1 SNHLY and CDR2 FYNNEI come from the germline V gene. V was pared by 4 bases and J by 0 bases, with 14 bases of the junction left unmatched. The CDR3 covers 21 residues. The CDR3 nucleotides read TGTGCCAGCAGTGCGAATATTCCCGGGACTAGCGGGGGGACGAGCACAGATACGCAGTATTTT. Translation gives CASSANIPGTSGGTSTDTQYF.

The CDR3: CASMEVGGVRETQYF. The CDR3 DNA reads as TGCGCCAGCATGGAGGTGGGAGGAGTACGCGAGACCCAGTACTTC. The V call is TRBV5-1, the J call TRBJ2-5, with D possibly TRBD2 on 6 matching bases. V was cut by 6 bases and J by 5 bases, with 20 bases left in between. This CDR3 contains 15 residues. Per the germline V gene, CDR1 is SGHRS and CDR2 is YFSETQ.

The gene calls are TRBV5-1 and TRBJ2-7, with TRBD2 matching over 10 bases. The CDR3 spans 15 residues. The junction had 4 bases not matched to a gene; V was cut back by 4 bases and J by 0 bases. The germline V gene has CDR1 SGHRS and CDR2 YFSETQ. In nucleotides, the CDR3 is TGCGCCAGCAGCGGGGGACTAGCGAACTCCTACGAGCAGTACTTC. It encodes CASSGGLANSYEQYF. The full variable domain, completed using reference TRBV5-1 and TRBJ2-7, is KAGVTQTPRYLIKTRGQQVTLSCSPISGHRSVSWYQQTPGQGLQFLFEYFSETQRNKGNFPGRFSGRQFSNSRSEMNVSTLELGDSALYLCASSGGLANSYEQYFGPGTRLTVT.

The DNA for the CDR3 is TGTGCCAGCGGGCGGGACAGCCGACTCTACAATGAGCAGTTCTTC. The encoded protein is CASGRDSRLYNEQFF. The chain uses TRBV25-1 and TRBJ2-1; D is perhaps TRBD1 (7 bases). Germline loops: CDR1 MGHDK, CDR2 SYGVNS. The V end lost 8 bases, the J end lost 3 bases, and 17 bases lay between the germline ends. This CDR3 is 15 amino acids long.

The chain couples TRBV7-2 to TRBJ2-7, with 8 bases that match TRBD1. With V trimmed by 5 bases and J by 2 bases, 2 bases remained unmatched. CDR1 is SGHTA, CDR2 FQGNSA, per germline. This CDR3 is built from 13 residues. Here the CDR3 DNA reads TGTGCCAGCAGCGCGGACAGGGCCTACGAGCAGTACTTC. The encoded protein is CASSADRAYEQYF.

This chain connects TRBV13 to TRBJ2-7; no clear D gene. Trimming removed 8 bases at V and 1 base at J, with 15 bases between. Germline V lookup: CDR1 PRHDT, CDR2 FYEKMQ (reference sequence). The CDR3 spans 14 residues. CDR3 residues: CASLASTRSYEQYF. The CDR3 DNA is TGTGCCAGCCTTGCTTCGACAAGATCCTACGAGCAGTACTTC. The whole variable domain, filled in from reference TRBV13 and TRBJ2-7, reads AAGVIQSPRHLIKEKRETATLKCYPIPRHDTVYWYQQGPGQDPQFLISFYEKMQSDKGSIPDRFSAQQFSDYHSELNMSSLELGDSALYFCASLASTRSYEQYFGPGTRLTVT.

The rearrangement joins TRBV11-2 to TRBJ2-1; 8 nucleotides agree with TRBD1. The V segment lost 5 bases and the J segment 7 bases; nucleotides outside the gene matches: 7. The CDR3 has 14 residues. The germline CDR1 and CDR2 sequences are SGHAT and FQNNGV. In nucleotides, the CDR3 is TGTGCCAGCAGCAAGGACAGGGTCACGAATGAGCAGTTCTTC. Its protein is CASSKDRVTNEQFF. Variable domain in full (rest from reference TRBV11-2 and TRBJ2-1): EAGVAQSPRYKIIEKRQSVAFWCNPISGHATLYWYQQILGQGPKLLIQFQNNGVVDDSQLPKDRFSAERLKGVDSTLKIQPAKLEDSAVYLCASSKDRVTNEQFFGPGTRLTVL.

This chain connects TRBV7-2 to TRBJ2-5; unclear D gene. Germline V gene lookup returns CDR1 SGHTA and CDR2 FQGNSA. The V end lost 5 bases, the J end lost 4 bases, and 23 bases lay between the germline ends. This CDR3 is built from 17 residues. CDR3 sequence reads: CASSRSVRRSVGETQYF. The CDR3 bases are TGTGCCAGCAGCCGGTCGGTCCGGCGGTCTGTGGGAGAGACCCAGTACTTC.

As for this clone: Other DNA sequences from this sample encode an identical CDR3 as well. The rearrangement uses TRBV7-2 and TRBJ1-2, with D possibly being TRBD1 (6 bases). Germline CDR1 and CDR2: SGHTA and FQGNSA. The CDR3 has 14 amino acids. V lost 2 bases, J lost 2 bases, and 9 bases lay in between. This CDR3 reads CASSLYRENYGYTF. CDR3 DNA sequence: TGTGCCAGCAGCTTATACAGGGAAAACTATGGCTACACCTTC.

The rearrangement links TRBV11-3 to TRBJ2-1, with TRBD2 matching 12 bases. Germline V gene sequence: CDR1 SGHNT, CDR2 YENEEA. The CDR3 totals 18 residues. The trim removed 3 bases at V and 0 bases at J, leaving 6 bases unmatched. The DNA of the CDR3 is TGTGCCAGCAGCTTTGGACTAGCGGGGTTTAGCTCCTACAATGAGCAGTTCTTC. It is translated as CASSFGLAGFSSYNEQFF.

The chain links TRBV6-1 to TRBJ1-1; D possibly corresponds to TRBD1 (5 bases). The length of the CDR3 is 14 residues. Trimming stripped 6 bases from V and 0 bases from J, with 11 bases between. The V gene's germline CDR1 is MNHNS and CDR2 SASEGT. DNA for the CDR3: TGTGCCAGCAGGGACACAGCGTTGAACACTGAAGCTTTCTTT. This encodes CASRDTALNTEAFF.

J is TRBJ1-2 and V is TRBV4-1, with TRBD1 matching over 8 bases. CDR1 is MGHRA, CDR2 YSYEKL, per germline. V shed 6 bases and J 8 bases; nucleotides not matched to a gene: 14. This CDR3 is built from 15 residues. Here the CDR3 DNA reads TGCGCCAGCAGTAGAGACCGTGGACAGGGTCCCGGCTACACCTTC. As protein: CASSRDRGQGPGYTF.